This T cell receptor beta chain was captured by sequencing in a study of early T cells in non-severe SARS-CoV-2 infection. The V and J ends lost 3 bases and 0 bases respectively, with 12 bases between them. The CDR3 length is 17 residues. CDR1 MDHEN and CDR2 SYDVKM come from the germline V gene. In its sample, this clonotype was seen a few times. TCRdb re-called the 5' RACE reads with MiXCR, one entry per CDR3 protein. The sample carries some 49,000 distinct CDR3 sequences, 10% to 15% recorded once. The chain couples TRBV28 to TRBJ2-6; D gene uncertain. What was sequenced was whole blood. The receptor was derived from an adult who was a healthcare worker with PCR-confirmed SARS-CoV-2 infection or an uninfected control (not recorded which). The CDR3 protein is CASSFRPILSGANVLTF. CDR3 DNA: TGTGCCAGCAGTTTTCGACCGATCCTCTCTGGGGCCAACGTCCTGACTTTC.